This T cell receptor (beta chain) was identified in a study of blood T cell repertoires in COVID-19. Assay used: immunoSEQ multiplex PCR; TCRdb lists only in-frame clones, some missing. The sample yields 200,000 or so clones, roughly nine tenths seen once. Germline V gene sequence: CDR1 MNHEY, CDR2 SVGAGI. The CDR3 length is 16 residues. Trimming removed 0 bases from V and 7 bases from J; junction bases left unmatched: 5. The rearrangement links TRBV6-5 to TRBJ1-4; 10 bases agree with TRBD1. This clonotype was obtained from a man between 60 and 75 years old who had recovered from COVID-19. Input material: peripheral blood. In nucleotides, the CDR3 is TGTGCCAGCAGTTACTCCTGGGACAGGGGACGTGAAAAACTGTTTTTT. Encoded protein: CASSYSWDRGREKLFF.